The 8 T cell receptor beta chains presented below share a single source sample, sequenced in a study of T-cell reconstitution after alpha-beta-depleted transplantation in children. The library targeted TCRbeta and was prepared with unique molecular identifiers. TCRdb recomputed calls from the PCR reads with MiXCR, one row per CDR3 protein. Here the sample spans approximately 200,000 distinct CDR3 sequences, more than 12% being singletons. Here the sequenced sample was PBMCs from the stem cell graft donor, taken from the stem cell graft. Receptor source: a human donor who donated a stem cell graft to a child with acute lymphoblastic leukemia.

This clonotype has at least ten counts. The chain carries TRBV14 and TRBJ2-7; TRBD2 aligns across 11 bases. The V gene end was trimmed by 1 base and the J gene end by 5 bases; junction bases not matched to a gene: 4. CDR1 and CDR2 from the germline V gene are SGHDN and FVKESK. This CDR3 is built from 15 residues. This CDR3 is CASSQGLAGSHEQYF. CDR3 coding DNA: TGTGCCAGCAGCCAAGGACTAGCGGGAAGTCACGAGCAGTACTTC.

This clonotype has a count of ten or more. V gene TRBV7-2 combines with J gene TRBJ1-1; D remains ambiguous. Germline loops: CDR1 SGHTA, CDR2 FQGNSA. V lost 1 base and J lost 3, with 6 bases in between. The CDR3 has 13 residues. CDR3 loop: CASSLGTYTEAFF. The CDR3 DNA sequence: TGTGCCAGCAGCTTAGGGACCTACACTGAAGCTTTCTTT.

This clonotype was counted many times. This chain connects TRBV7-6 to TRBJ2-3; TRBD2 matches at 11 bases. V shed 1 base, J shed 0 bases, and the junction held 0 bases outside the gene matches. CDR1 and CDR2 from the germline V gene are SGHVS and FNYEAQ. CDR3 size: 16 residues. CDR3 in DNA: TGTGCCAGCAGCTTAGGGACTAGCGGGAGCACAGATACGCAGTATTTT. Protein: CASSLGTSGSTDTQYF. Drawing the rest from reference TRBV7-6 and TRBJ2-3, the complete variable domain is GAGVSQSPRYKVTKRGQDVALRCDPISGHVSLYWYRQALGQGPEFLTYFNYEAQQDKSGLPNDRFSAERPEGSISTLTIQRTEQRDSAMYRCASSLGTSGSTDTQYFGPGTRLTVL.

The rearrangement joins TRBV20-1 to TRBJ1-5; D unresolved. Germline CDR1 and CDR2: DFQATT and SNEGSKA (reference sequence). V was cut by 6 bases and J by 4 bases, with 16 bases left in between. The CDR3 totals 14 residues. CDR3 protein: CSAWTQTGNQPQHF. CDR3 nucleotide sequence: TGCAGTGCCTGGACTCAGACCGGAAATCAGCCCCAGCATTTT.

In its sample, this clonotype was seen many times. The chain employs TRBV5-8 and TRBJ2-4; 7 positions agree with TRBD1. The CDR3 contains 16 residues. Unmatched junction bases numbered 5, after V lost 2 bases and J lost 0 bases. Germline assignment: CDR1 SGHTS and CDR2 YDEGEE. DNA for the CDR3: TGTGCCAGCAGCTTTGGGGGACAGAGAGCCAAAAACATTCAGTACTTC. Amino acids: CASSFGGQRAKNIQYF.

This clonotype occurred many times. The CDR3 spells CASSYSSRQGRGEQYF. DNA of the CDR3: TGTGCCAGCAGTTACAGCAGTCGACAGGGGAGAGGCGAGCAGTACTTC. The genes are TRBV6-5 and TRBJ2-7; TRBD1 aligns across 8 bases. The CDR3 runs to 16 residues. Per the germline V gene, CDR1 is MNHEY and CDR2 is SVGAGI. V shed 2 bases, J shed 6 bases, and the junction held 12 bases outside the gene matches.

The rearrangement links TRBV21-1 to TRBJ1-6; TRBD1, the table's D call, was not compared with the DNA. TRBV21-1 is a documented pseudogene. This CDR3 is built from 14 residues. The CDR3 is CASSKGAGNSPLHF. The CDR3, as DNA: TGTGCCAGCAGCAAAGGGGCAGGGAATTCACCCCTCCACTTT.

This rearrangement joins TRBV19 to TRBJ2-1; 9 bases match TRBD1. The CDR3 loop spans 15 amino acids. The germline CDR1 and CDR2 sequences are LNHDA and SQIVND (reference sequence). V dropped 6 bases and J dropped 5; count of bases not matched to a gene: 8. CDR3 sequence reads: CASRGQGGFDNEQFF. The DNA for the CDR3 is TGTGCCAGTAGGGGACAGGGAGGATTCGACAATGAGCAGTTCTTC.